This T cell receptor beta chain was found in a study of CD8 T cells in ankylosing spondylitis. TCRdb called the 5' RACE reads again in MiXCR, with one record for every CDR3 protein. The sample lists a few hundred thousand distinct CDR3 sequences, roughly 10% seen once, with under 25% in the top ten. Study observations and caveats: What appeared characteristic of ankylosing spondylitis blood was a TCR beta motif of eight highly homologous variants. Some of these motif variants have turned up before, in reports on reactive arthritis synovial fluid and blood. Matched ankylosing spondylitis synovial fluid reportedly showed significant enrichment of disease-linked clones.

The CDR3 has 15 amino acids. Per germline, CDR1 SGHTA and CDR2 FQGNSA. The V end was cut by 5 bases, the J end by 0 bases, with 13 bases between. This clonotype was observed a handful of times. Its matching antigen is unknown. The sample consisted of blood, either unsorted or a sorted T cell fraction (not recorded which). The sequence derives from a male donor with ankylosing spondylitis or in good health (not recorded which). J is TRBJ2-5 and V is TRBV7-2; D unresolved. CDR3 nucleotides: TGTGCCAGCAGCCCGCGCAGACTGTACCAAGAGACCCAGTACTTC. It specifies CASSPRRLYQETQYF. Based on the CDR3 plus reference TRBV7-2 and TRBJ2-5, the full variable domain is GAGVSQSPSNKVTEKGKDVELRCDPISGHTALYWYRQSLGQGLEFLIYFQGNSAPDKSGLPSDRFSAERTGGSVSTLTIQRTQQEDSAVYLCASSPRRLYQETQYFGPGTRLLVL.